A selection of T cell receptor beta chains follows, all from one sample in a study of cytomegalovirus exposure and HLA in healthy donors. The table came from immunoSEQ multiplex PCR; TCRdb's copy has only in-frame clones and leaves some out. The table includes around 150,000 clones, 60% to 80% detected once. Sequencing was performed on PBMCs. The receptor source for this set is a woman aged 45-65 years in good health and CMV-seropositive. The CDR3 runs from the conserved cysteine through the conserved F or W.

TRBV5-4 | CASSGGGTMNTEAFF
TRBV7-2 | CASSLGGTGQRNTIYF
TRBV10-2 | CASSEEGAQPQHF
TRBV23-1 | CASSQSTGAPNYGYTF
TRBV5-4 | CASSLAGGMNTEAFF
TRBV2 | CASRVGQGYTGELFF
TRBV9 | CASSVGSSGRETQYF
TRBV4-3 | CASSQGAGEEKLFF
TRBV5-5 | CASSLAGQGGEAFF
TRBV7-9 | CASSWGREEDEQFF
TRBV7-2 | CASSLVAGGYEQYF
TRBV5-1 | CASSSGDRAHEQYF
TRBV4-1 | CASSPVGGQGFRETQYF
TRBV18 | CASSPEGDTIYF
TRBV6-1 | CASSEYLSYEQYF
TRBV7-8 | CASSFSGSGGHEQYF
TRBV7-7 | CASSKDREETQYF
TRBV2 | CASSGGGLDPRSSYEQYF
TRBV10-3 | CAISDLDRTSNYGYTF
TRBV7-9 | CASSSWTGNTEAFF
TRBV15 | CATNGDRTSGDFNTEAFF
TRBV10-1 | CASSDSGGREKLFF
TRBV5-4 | CASSLQGASYEQYF
TRBV5-1 | CASSRRTGPYEQYF
TRBV7-2 | CASIQGLTDTQYF
TRBV28 | CASRSGTGSEAFF
TRBV4-1 | CASSEVPGLGNEQFF
TRBV2 | CASSEARGQGAQPQHF
TRBV7-8 | CASSPLIGSGSTDTQYF
TRBV4-3 | CASSQEGTRNTGELFF
TRBV5-1 | CASSFTGLATDTQYF
TRBV2 | CASSLTGGEQYF
TRBV10-3 | CAISRTSATGELFF
TRBV5-1 | CASSLLNRVRDEQFF
TRBV7-9 | CASGKGGVNTEAFF
TRBV10-3 | CAISEGGTGGIEKLFF
TRBV9 | CASSVNSGRSAGELFF
TRBV29-1 | CSVQGVGGYTF
TRBV7-2 | CASLRGRRADTQYF
TRBV5-1 | CASSSRTETDTQYF
TRBV4-1 | CASSQGQLNTEAFF
TRBV7-9 | CASSFGLAGGGETQYF
TRBV2 | CASKRTGANEKLFF
TRBV4-3 | CASSQVPAGGSIGELFF
TRBV7-2 | CASSQTASSYEQYF
TRBV27 | CASSSPGTSGPRGEQYF
TRBV19 | CASSSRTGALNTEAFF
TRBV5-4 | CASSLAKGAGTGELFF
TRBV14 | CASSQEGYYGYTF
TRBV19 | CASSIQGGNYGYTF
TRBV10-1 | CASSAGSGAGEQFF
TRBV30 | CAWSVASGRAPDTQYF
TRBV5-6 | CAPDRDYGYTF
TRBV18 | CASSPSQNTEAFF
TRBV19 | CASSTRDRGAGANVLTF
TRBV27 | CASSQWLPGQGNEKLFF
TRBV30 | CAWGPLRSTDTQYF
TRBV18 | CASSPDREQPQHF
TRBV27 | CASSSTNLAYEQYF